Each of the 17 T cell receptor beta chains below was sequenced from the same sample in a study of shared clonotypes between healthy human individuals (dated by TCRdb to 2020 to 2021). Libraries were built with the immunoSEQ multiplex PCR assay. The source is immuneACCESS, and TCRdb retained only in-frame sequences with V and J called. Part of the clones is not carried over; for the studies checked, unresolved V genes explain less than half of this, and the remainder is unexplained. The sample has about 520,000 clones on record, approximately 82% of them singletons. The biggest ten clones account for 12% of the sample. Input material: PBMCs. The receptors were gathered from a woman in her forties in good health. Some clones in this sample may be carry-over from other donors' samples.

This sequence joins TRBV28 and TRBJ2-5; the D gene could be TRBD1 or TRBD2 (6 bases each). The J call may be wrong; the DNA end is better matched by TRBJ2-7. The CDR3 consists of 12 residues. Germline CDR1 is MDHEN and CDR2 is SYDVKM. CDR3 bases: TGTGCCAGCAGGGAGGGGGTGTCCGAGCAGTACTTC. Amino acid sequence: CASREGVSEQYF.

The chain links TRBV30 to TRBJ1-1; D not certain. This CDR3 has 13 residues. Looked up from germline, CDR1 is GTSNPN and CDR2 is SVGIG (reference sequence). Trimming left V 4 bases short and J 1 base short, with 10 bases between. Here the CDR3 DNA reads TGTGCCTGGAACTATGGACCGAACACTGAAGCTTTCTTT. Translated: CAWNYGPNTEAFF.

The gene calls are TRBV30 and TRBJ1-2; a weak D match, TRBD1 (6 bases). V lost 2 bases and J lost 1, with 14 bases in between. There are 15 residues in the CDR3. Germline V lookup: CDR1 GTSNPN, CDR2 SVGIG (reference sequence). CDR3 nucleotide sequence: TGTGCCTGGAGTCCCGGGACATCGTATAACTATGGCTACACCTTC. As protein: CAWSPGTSYNYGYTF.

CDR3 region: CASSTGEGADTQYF. CDR3 DNA sequence: TGTGCCAGCAGCACCGGGGAGGGGGCGGATACGCAGTATTTT. The V gene is TRBV6-4, the J gene TRBJ2-3; D is perhaps TRBD1 or TRBD2 (7 bases each). Germline CDR1 reads MRHNA; CDR2 reads SNTAGT. Trimming stripped 6 bases from V and 6 bases from J, with 16 bases between. The CDR3 consists of 14 residues.

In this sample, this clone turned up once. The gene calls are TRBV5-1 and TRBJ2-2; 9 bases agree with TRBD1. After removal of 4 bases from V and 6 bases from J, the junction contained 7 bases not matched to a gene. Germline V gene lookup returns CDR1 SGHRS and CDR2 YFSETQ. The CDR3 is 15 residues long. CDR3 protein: CASSRDRASSGELFF. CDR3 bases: TGCGCCAGCAGCCGGGACAGGGCATCTTCCGGGGAGCTGTTTTTT.

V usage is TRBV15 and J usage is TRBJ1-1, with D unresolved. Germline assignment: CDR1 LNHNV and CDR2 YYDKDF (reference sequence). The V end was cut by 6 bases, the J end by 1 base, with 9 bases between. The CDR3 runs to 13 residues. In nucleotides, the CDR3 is TGTGCCACCAGTGTCAGGAGGAACACTGAAGCTTTCTTT. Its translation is CATSVRRNTEAFF.

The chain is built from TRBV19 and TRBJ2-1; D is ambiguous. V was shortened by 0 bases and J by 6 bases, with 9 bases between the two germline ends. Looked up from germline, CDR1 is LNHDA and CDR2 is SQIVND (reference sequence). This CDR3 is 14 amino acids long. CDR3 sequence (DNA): TGTGCCAGTAGTATAGAATTGGTCTCCAATGAGCAGTTCTTC. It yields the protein CASSIELVSNEQFF.

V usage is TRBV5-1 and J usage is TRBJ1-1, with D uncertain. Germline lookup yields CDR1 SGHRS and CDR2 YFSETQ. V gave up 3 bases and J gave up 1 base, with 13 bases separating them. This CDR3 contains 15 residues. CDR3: CASSSSGWGNTEAFF. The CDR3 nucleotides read TGCGCCAGCAGCTCGTCTGGGTGGGGGAACACTGAAGCTTTCTTT.

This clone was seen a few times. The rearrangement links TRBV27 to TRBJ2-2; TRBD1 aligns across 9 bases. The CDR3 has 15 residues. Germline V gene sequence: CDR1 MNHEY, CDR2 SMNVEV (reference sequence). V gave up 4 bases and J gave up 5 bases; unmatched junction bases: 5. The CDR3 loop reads CASSSGTGRTGELFF. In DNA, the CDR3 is TGTGCCAGCAGTTCCGGGACAGGGCGGACCGGGGAGCTGTTTTTT.

The CDR3 coding sequence is TGTGCCAGCTCACAACGGACAGGGTGTGGCACTGAAGCTTTCTTT. Its protein is CASSQRTGCGTEAFF. The chain uses TRBV18 and TRBJ1-1, with 8 nucleotides matching TRBD1. In germline, CDR1 is KGHSH, CDR2 LQKENI. Trimming took 4 bases from V and 4 from J; bases not matched to a gene: 8. There are 15 residues in the CDR3.

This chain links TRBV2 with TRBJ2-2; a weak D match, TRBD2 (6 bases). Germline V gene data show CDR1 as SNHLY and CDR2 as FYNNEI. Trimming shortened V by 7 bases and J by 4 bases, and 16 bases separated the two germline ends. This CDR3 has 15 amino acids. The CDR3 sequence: CASNRESLSTGELFF. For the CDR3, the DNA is TGTGCCAGCAACCGGGAGTCCTTGAGCACCGGGGAGCTGTTTTTT.

The CDR3 sequence: CASSTRTGATGELFF. The CDR3 DNA follows: TGTGCCAGCAGCACACGGACAGGGGCAACCGGGGAGCTGTTTTTT. The chain couples TRBV7-2 to TRBJ2-2; TRBD1 matches at 9 bases. The length of the CDR3 is 15 residues. Trimming removed 5 bases from V and 5 bases from J; junction bases left unmatched: 6. The V gene's germline CDR1 is SGHTA and CDR2 FQGNSA. Filled out from reference TRBV7-2 and TRBJ2-2, the complete variable domain reads GAGVSQSPSNKVTEKGKDVELRCDPISGHTALYWYRQSLGQGLEFLIYFQGNSAPDKSGLPSDRFSAERTGGSVSTLTIQRTQQEDSAVYLCASSTRTGATGELFFGEGSRLTVL.

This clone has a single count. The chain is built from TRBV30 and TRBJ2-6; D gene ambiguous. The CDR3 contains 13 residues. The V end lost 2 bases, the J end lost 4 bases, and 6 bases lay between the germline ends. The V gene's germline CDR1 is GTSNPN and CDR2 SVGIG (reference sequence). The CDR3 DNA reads TGTGCCTGGAGTTCCAGGGGGGCCAACGTCCTGACTTTC. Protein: CAWSSRGANVLTF.

This CDR3 is CAISASVSSYNEQFF. In DNA form, the CDR3 reads TGTGCCATCAGCGCTAGCGTTAGCTCCTACAATGAGCAGTTCTTC. The chain couples TRBV10-3 to TRBJ2-1, with TRBD2 as a possible D gene (6 bases). This CDR3 has 15 residues. V gave up 6 bases and J gave up 0 bases, with 12 bases separating them. Looked up from germline, CDR1 is ENHRY and CDR2 is SYGVKD.

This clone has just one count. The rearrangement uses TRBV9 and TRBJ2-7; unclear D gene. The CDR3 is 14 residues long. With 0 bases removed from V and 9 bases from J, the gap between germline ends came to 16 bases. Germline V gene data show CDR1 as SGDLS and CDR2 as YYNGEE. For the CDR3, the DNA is TGTGCCAGCAGCGTAGCTAGTTCACCGTCCGGGCAGTACTTC. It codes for CASSVASSPSGQYF.

This CDR3 reads CASSYDPYREQYF. In DNA form, the CDR3 reads TGTGCCAGCAGTTACGACCCCTATAGGGAGCAGTACTTC. V and J are TRBV6-6 and TRBJ2-7; D uncertain. Germline loops: CDR1 MNHNY, CDR2 SVGAGI (reference sequence). V lost 2 bases and J lost 7, with 12 bases in between. The CDR3 runs 13 residues.

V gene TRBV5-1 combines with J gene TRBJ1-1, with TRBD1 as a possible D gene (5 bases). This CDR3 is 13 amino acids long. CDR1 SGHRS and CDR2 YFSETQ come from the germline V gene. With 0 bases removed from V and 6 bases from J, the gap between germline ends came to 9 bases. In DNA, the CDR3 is TGCGCCAGCAGCTTGGGGGACTTACCTGAAGCTTTCTTT. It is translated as CASSLGDLPEAFF.